There are many counts of the clone carrying this TCR beta chain. The antigen remains unidentified. iRepertoire HTBI primers and Arm-PCR of CDR3 regions built TCR beta libraries. TCRdb ran MiXCR on the multiplex PCR reads and lists one entry per CDR3 protein. The sample records around 330,000 distinct CDR3 sequences, over 15% being singletons. Noted time point: newly diagnosed GD, antithyroid drugs for less than 3 months. RNA from PBMCs was the source of the TCR library. The CDR3 covers 15 residues. Germline-derived CDR1 and CDR2 are KGHSH and LQKENI. The V gene lost 3 bases and the J gene lost 2 bases, with 14 bases spanning the gap. The sample comes from a study of regulatory T cells in long-lasting Graves disease. Study background: Duration of antithyroid drug therapy among newly diagnosed Graves' patients was under 3 months. General observations from the study: Persistent disease samples used TRBV28, TRBJ1-2 and TRBJ2-5 preferentially.

The chain is built from TRBV18 and TRBJ2-7; D remains unclear. The input for sequencing was peripheral blood mononuclear cells (PBMCs), taken at new diagnosis, from a patient treated with antithyroid drugs. The clonotype was recovered from a female donor with Graves disease. The CDR3 is CASSPGKYKPYEQYF. CDR3 bases: TGTGCCAGCTCACCGGGTAAATACAAACCCTACGAGCAGTACTTC.